The 22 T cell receptor beta chains listed next were all sequenced from one sample in a study of blood T cell repertoires in COVID-19. Using immunoSEQ multiplex PCR, the repertoire was profiled, and TCRdb retains in-frame clones only, with some absent. The sample has about 100,000 clones, around 90% seen once. Specimen: peripheral blood. All receptors come from a man older than 75 with acute or convalescent COVID-19.

This clone has only a few counts. V is TRBV5-1 and J is TRBJ2-7; D is perhaps TRBD1 (5 bases). The germline gives CDR1 SGHRS, CDR2 YFSETQ. The CDR3 sequence is 11 residues long. The CDR3 DNA is TGCGTGGGTGGGGCCGACTACGAGCAGTACTTC. Translating gives CVGGADYEQYF.

The CDR3, as DNA: TGTGCCAGCTCACCAGACGGGGTACAGCCCCAGCATTTT. This gives the protein CASSPDGVQPQHF. The chain uses TRBV18 and TRBJ1-5, with D hard to call. Germline assignment: CDR1 KGHSH and CDR2 LQKENI. The CDR3 is 13 residues long. The ends were cut back, 2 bases at V and 7 bases at J, with 9 bases in the middle.

The V gene is TRBV5-5, the J gene TRBJ1-5; weak D call: TRBD1 (5 bases). Trimming pared 0 bases from V and 4 bases from J, leaving 11 bases between. Looked up from germline, CDR1 is SGHKS and CDR2 is YYEKEE (reference sequence). CDR3 length: 15 residues. CDR3 nucleotides: TGTGCCAGCAGCTTGGACAGGTTAGAGAATCAGCCCCAGCATTTT. The encoded protein is CASSLDRLENQPQHF. Full variable domain (rest looked up from reference TRBV5-5 and TRBJ1-5): DAGVTQSPTHLIKTRGQQVTLRCSPISGHKSVSWYQQVLGQGPQFIFQYYEKEERGRGNFPDRFSARQFPNYSSELNVNALLLGDSALYLCASSLDRLENQPQHFGDGTRLSIL.

This sequence joins TRBV7-2 and TRBJ2-1; possible D gene TRBD2, 6 bases. CDR3 length equals 18 residues. CDR1 is SGHTA and CDR2 is FQGNSA in the germline V gene. The V and J ends lost 4 bases and 7 bases respectively, with 26 bases between them. The CDR3 sequence is CASSSLFSRETFSNEQFF. For the CDR3, the DNA is TGTGCCAGCAGCTCCCTGTTTTCTCGGGAGACCTTTTCGAATGAGCAGTTCTTC.

The rearrangement links TRBV6-5 to TRBJ1-4; TRBD1 agrees at 12 bases. CDR1 is MNHEY and CDR2 is SVGAGI in the germline V gene. The CDR3 is 14 amino acids. V lost 6 bases, J lost 8 bases, and 4 bases stayed unmatched. The CDR3 reads CASSRDRGREKLFF. As DNA, the CDR3 is TGTGCCAGCAGCAGGGACAGGGGGCGGGAAAAACTGTTTTTT.

This chain links TRBV6-5 with TRBJ1-2, with unresolved D. This CDR3 comprises 13 residues. Germline-derived CDR1 and CDR2 are MNHEY and SVGAGI. Trimming took off 8 bases at V and 7 bases at J, with 17 bases between the two ends. CDR3 coding DNA: TGTGCCAGCCGAAAGCGAAGAGGAAGTGGCTACACCTTC. This codes for CASRKRRGSGYTF.

The CDR3 sequence: CASRGTEQGRDTQYF. In DNA form, the CDR3 reads TGTGCCAGCAGGGGGACCGAACAGGGGCGGGATACGCAGTATTTT. The chain combines TRBV6-9 with TRBJ2-3, with 7 positions matching TRBD1. The J segment lost 6 bases and the V segment lost 6 bases, leaving 12 bases of the junction unmatched. Germline loops: CDR1 MNHGY, CDR2 SVAAGI. CDR3 length: 15 residues.

This chain connects TRBV10-3 to TRBJ1-5; TRBD1 aligns across 10 bases. The germline CDR1 and CDR2 sequences are ENHRY and SYGVKD. This CDR3 has 15 amino acids. V lost 8 bases, J lost 1 base, and 5 bases stayed unmatched. In DNA, the CDR3 is TGTGCCATCTCGACAGGGGGCTTGAGCAATCAGCCCCAGCATTTT. This sequence encodes CAISTGGLSNQPQHF.

The J gene is TRBJ2-1, the V gene TRBV21-1; the table's TRBD1 call for D was not verified on the DNA. TRBV21-1 is annotated as a pseudogene. The CDR3 extends over 22 amino acids. The CDR3 here is CASSKPGNTGGVALLSTAEQFF. The CDR3 nucleotides are TGTGCCAGCAGCAAGCCTGGAAATACAGGGGGCGTAGCCCTACTTTCTACAGCCGAGCAGTTCTTC.

The CDR3 loop is CASSLDSQGQGEKLFF. Written as DNA, the CDR3 is TGCGCCAGCAGCTTGGATTCTCAGGGGCAAGGTGAAAAACTGTTTTTT. The chain has TRBV5-1 and TRBJ1-4; D perhaps matches TRBD1 (6 bases). The CDR3 sequence is 16 residues long. In germline, CDR1 is SGHRS, CDR2 YFSETQ. The V end lost 0 bases, the J end lost 7 bases, and 16 bases lay between the germline ends.

This clone is a singleton in its sample. This rearrangement joins TRBV7-3 to TRBJ2-1; 9 bases are shared with TRBD2. This CDR3 has 14 residues. Unmatched junction bases numbered 4, after V lost 5 bases and J lost 5 bases. Germline loops: CDR1 SGHTA, CDR2 FQGTGA. CDR3 amino acids: CASSPGLANNEQFF. CDR3 in DNA: TGTGCCAGCAGCCCTGGACTAGCGAACAATGAGCAGTTCTTC.

The CDR3 spells CASQPWTGYYEKLFF. CDR3 DNA sequence: TGTGCCAGCCAACCCTGGACAGGGTATTATGAAAAACTGTTTTTT. J is TRBJ1-4 and V is TRBV6-5; 8 bases match TRBD1. Trimming at V came to 8 bases and at J to 6 bases, leaving 11 bases not matched to a gene. From germline, CDR1 is MNHEY and CDR2 SVGAGI. The CDR3 is 15 residues long.

The V and J genes are TRBV9 and TRBJ2-5; 9 bases fit TRBD1. The germline V gene encodes CDR1 SGDLS and CDR2 YYNGEE. This CDR3 is built from 15 residues. Trimming at V came to 3 bases and at J to 4 bases, leaving 7 bases not matched to a gene. The CDR3 DNA is TGTGCCAGCAGCGGTCACCGGGACAGGGTAGAGACCCAGTACTTC. Translation: CASSGHRDRVETQYF.

The V gene is TRBV9, the J gene TRBJ2-5, with D possibly matching TRBD2 (6 bases). The germline V and J ends were trimmed by 7 bases and 5 bases, with 21 bases remaining between them. CDR3 length: 15 amino acids. Per the germline V gene, CDR1 is SGDLS and CDR2 is YYNGEE. The CDR3 loop is CASSRGGGHPETQYF. CDR3 nucleotides: TGTGCCAGCTCCCGGGGAGGCGGGCACCCCGAGACCCAGTACTTC.

This chain connects TRBV25-1 to TRBJ2-1; 8 bases line up with TRBD2. The germline V gene encodes CDR1 MGHDK and CDR2 SYGVNS. V lost 5 bases and J lost 3; bases outside the gene matches: 12. The CDR3 contains 17 residues. CDR3 region: CASSPRGAGAFYNEQFF. In DNA form, the CDR3 reads TGTGCCAGCAGTCCCCGGGGAGCGGGAGCGTTCTACAATGAGCAGTTCTTC.

V and J are TRBV6-5 and TRBJ1-2, with D hard to call. The CDR3 sequence is 15 residues long. Germline CDR1 is MNHEY and CDR2 is SVGAGI. V was clipped by 3 bases and J by 0 bases, with 11 bases between them. Here the CDR3 DNA reads TGTGCCAGCAGTTATAGTCCATTCCCTAACTATGGCTACACCTTC. Translated, it gives CASSYSPFPNYGYTF.

This clone was seen just once. The chain is built from TRBV19 and TRBJ2-2; 8 bases are a match to TRBD1. The CDR3 has 18 residues. J was trimmed by 1 base and V by 6 bases; bases with no gene match: 13. In germline, CDR1 is LNHDA, CDR2 SQIVND (reference sequence). This chain's CDR3 is CASRGRDRTSLNTGELFF. The CDR3 DNA reads TGTGCCAGTAGAGGGCGGGACAGGACCTCCTTGAACACCGGGGAGCTGTTTTTT.

The V gene is TRBV12-3 or TRBV12-4, the J gene TRBJ1-1; maybe TRBD1 (5 bases). The CDR3 contains 12 residues. V shed 3 bases and J shed 9 bases, with 11 bases lying between them. Written as DNA, the CDR3 is TGTGCCAGCAGTTTGGGGCTTCCCAAAGCTTTCTTT. It yields the protein CASSLGLPKAFF.

This rearrangement joins TRBV5-6 to TRBJ1-1, with D maybe TRBD1 (5 bases). The germline V gene has CDR1 SGHDT and CDR2 YYEEEE. With 7 bases removed from V and 6 bases from J, the gap between germline ends came to 16 bases. The CDR3 spans 13 residues. CDR3 coding DNA: TGTGCCAGCTTGTCGGGGGGGTATTCTGAAGCTTTCTTT. It codes for CASLSGGYSEAFF.

The rearrangement links TRBV19 to TRBJ1-5, with D perhaps TRBD1 (5 bases). CDR3 length: 13 amino acids. Germline CDR1 and CDR2: LNHDA and SQIVND (reference sequence). V dropped 9 bases and J dropped 2 bases, with 11 bases sitting between them. The CDR3 region is CASSREGNQPQHF. DNA for the CDR3: TGTGCCAGCTCCAGGGAGGGCAATCAGCCCCAGCATTTT.

The genes are TRBV24-1 and TRBJ2-1; maybe TRBD1 (5 bases). Trimming took 0 bases from V and 5 from J, leaving 13 bases between them. CDR3 length equals 16 residues. In germline, CDR1 is KGHDR, CDR2 SFDVKD. The CDR3 protein is CATSDLGQGSHNEQFF. DNA for the CDR3: TGTGCCACCAGTGATTTGGGTCAGGGATCTCACAATGAGCAGTTCTTC.

This clone was counted once. The chain joins TRBV21-1 to TRBJ2-1; the table's TRBD2 call for D was not verified on the DNA. TRBV21-1 constitutes a pseudogene. This CDR3 has 16 amino acids. The CDR3 region is CASSKDGTSSYNEQFF. The CDR3, as DNA: TGTGCCAGCAGCAAAGACGGGACTAGCTCCTACAATGAGCAGTTCTTC.